This TCR beta chain was sequenced during a study of identical twins. General study findings and limits: Whereas memory repertoires showed no such difference, abundant cord blood beta clonotypes carried fewer insertions.

A remark on this clonotype: Its antigen is unknown.

The CDR3 is made up of 18 amino acids. Germline CDR1 is SGHAT and CDR2 is FQDESV (reference sequence). The V end was cut by 6 bases, the J end by 2 bases, with 20 bases between. One entry per CDR3 protein, called by TCRdb with MiXCR from the 5' RACE reads. The table includes roughly 540,000 distinct CDR3 sequences, 22% detected once. The same specimen was also included in a second study, on T cells expressing NK-cell markers. As that study records: The study left the HCMV specificity of expanded NKG2C+ T cell clones unresolved.

Sequencing was carried out using CD4+ T cells sorted from blood. The chain uses TRBV11-1 and TRBJ2-6; TRBD1 is a possible D gene (6 bases). The receptor's source is a woman between 18 and 29 years old in good health. The CDR3 loop reads CASRSGPQGTTGANVLTF. Written as DNA, the CDR3 is TGTGCCAGCAGATCAGGGCCCCAGGGGACGACTGGGGCCAACGTCCTGACTTTC.